Sequencing of this T cell receptor beta chain was carried out in a study of cytomegalovirus exposure and HLA in healthy donors (TCRdb year 2017). Study-wide context: The 700 or so repertoires of the first cohort and the roughly 120 validation repertoires were produced on the same platform, according to a later analysis. The study combined high-throughput TCR immunosequencing, statistical association of individual TCRs with disease status, and machine learning to predict cytomegalovirus infection status. The study aimed to test whether cataloging public T cell receptors could reveal signatures of past pathogen exposure. A separate validation cohort of over a hundred different subjects was used in addition to the roughly 670-subject first cohort.

The germline V gene supplies CDR1 SQVTM and CDR2 ANQGSEA. Taken from cysteine to phenylalanine, the CDR3 has 11 residues. The sequence is cut down to CDR3 DNA, 33 bases in frame from base 1. V gives up 4 bases and J gives up 6 bases, and the segment between their germline ends measures 9 bases. On this clone itself: Its antigen remains unidentified. No base quality information exists; no much larger clone differs at one position.

Overall results and qualifications from the work: The study listed approximately 150 TCR beta chains as associated with cytomegalovirus. Three of the identified cytomegalovirus-associated TCR beta chains were confirmed in vitro to be specific for cytomegalovirus antigens. A later analysis found that TCRs clustered in the first cohort also tended to co-occur in the 95 to 150 validation repertoires, with approximately 94% of cluster scores above 0. The authors suggested that the approach could potentially be extended to other disease states and immunological phenotypes. Across donors, most TCR sequences were observed very rarely, whereas some public TCRs were present in many individuals. The validation cohort had no HLA typing available for a later analysis, so co-occurrence within that cohort was assessed over all 120 or so repertoires. The classifier was reported to diagnose cytomegalovirus status with high specificity and sensitivity in both the original and validation cohorts.

The library was prepared using the immunoSEQ multiplex PCR assay. The study's own analysis went as follows. A statistical classification framework was built for diagnosing cytomegalovirus status from the catalog of TCR beta chain sequences. The source is immuneACCESS, and TCRdb retained only in-frame sequences with V and J called. Part of the clones is not carried over; for the studies checked, unresolved V genes explain less than half of this, and the remainder is unexplained. V and J calls and clone size are as listed in that table; D and trimming were resolved from the DNA. The table for this sample lists 250,000 to 300,000 clones; 90% of them were counted only once. Roughly 0.4% of the sample rests with the top ten. The donors were included in the validation cohort of some 110 subjects, a group kept apart from the roughly 670-subject first cohort.

This sequence originates from a woman aged 18-35 years in good health and CMV-seronegative. Sample: PBMCs. The sequence joins TRBV29-1 to TRBJ1-1; the D gene assignment is ambiguous. The CDR3 has the sequence CSVGGSSEAFF. The DNA sequence is as follows: TGCAGCGTTGGAGGGTCGTCTGAAGCTTTCTTT.